This T cell receptor (beta chain) derives from a study of T cells in Graves' hyperthyroidism and ophthalmopathy. Amplified TCR beta CDR3 regions came from RNA transcripts. In the first-round RT-PCR of the TCR CDR3, the HTBI primer set was used. TCRdb ran MiXCR on the multiplex PCR reads and lists one entry per CDR3 protein. The sample gives over 400,000 distinct CDR3 sequences, about 15% of which show up once; roughly 13% is in the top ten. The CDR3 is 14 amino acids. V gave up 2 bases and J gave up 4 bases, with 13 bases separating them. Germline assignment: CDR1 SGHDT and CDR2 YYEEEE. This clonotype was counted many times.

Sequenced sample: blood. This chain links TRBV5-6 with TRBJ2-7; tentatively, D is TRBD2 (6 bases). The source of this sequence is a man younger than 35 with Graves' ophthalmopathy. The CDR3 DNA reads TGTGCCAGCAGCTTCGGCCTAGCGACTTACGAGCAGTACTTC. Translated: CASSFGLATYEQYF.